The text below deals with one T cell receptor beta chain. Its target is not known. Sequencing was performed with immunoSEQ multiplex PCR; in TCRdb, only in-frame clones are kept and a portion is missing. The sample holds more than 200,000 clones, over 50% seen once. The germline V gene encodes CDR1 SGHVS and CDR2 FNYEAQ. CDR3 size: 14 residues. V was pared by 2 bases and J by 5 bases, with 2 bases of the junction left unmatched. These data come from a study of shared clonotypes between healthy human individuals. Study-level results: Among donors, sharing of clonotypes was expected to be affected by sequencing depth.

The origin of this receptor is a man aged 25 to 40 in good health. Sequencing input: memory CD4+ T cells sorted from blood. The subset is: CD45RA-negative fraction. V is TRBV7-6 and J is TRBJ2-1; 8 nucleotides match TRBD1. CDR3 region: CASSLQGAHNEQFF. CDR3 bases: TGTGCCAGCAGCTTACAGGGGGCCCACAATGAGCAGTTCTTC.